The entry below describes one T cell receptor (beta chain). Its target is not known. These data belong to a study of beta chain features in type 1 diabetes. Overall study findings and caveats: In all four CD4+ subsets, TCRB CDR3 length was significantly, moderately reduced in type 1 diabetes.

Expressed TCRB transcripts were sequenced because the isolated RNA had all been reverse transcribed beforehand. Sequencing was performed with immunoSEQ multiplex PCR; in TCRdb, only in-frame clones are kept and a portion is missing. Seen here are roughly 730,000 clones, roughly an eighth observed once, and the top ten hold less than 0.025%. This CDR3 region has 14 residues. V was cut by 3 bases and J by 6 bases, with 14 bases left in between. Germline CDR1 reads SGHRS; CDR2 reads YFSETQ. V is TRBV5-1 and J is TRBJ2-3; D uncertain. The sample consisted of naive CD4+ T cells from blood. This clonotype was sampled from a man aged 18 to 30 with type 1 diabetes. The CDR3 sequence: CASSSRTDRDTQYF. The CDR3 DNA reads TGCGCCAGCAGCTCCCGGACGGATCGGGATACGCAGTATTTT.